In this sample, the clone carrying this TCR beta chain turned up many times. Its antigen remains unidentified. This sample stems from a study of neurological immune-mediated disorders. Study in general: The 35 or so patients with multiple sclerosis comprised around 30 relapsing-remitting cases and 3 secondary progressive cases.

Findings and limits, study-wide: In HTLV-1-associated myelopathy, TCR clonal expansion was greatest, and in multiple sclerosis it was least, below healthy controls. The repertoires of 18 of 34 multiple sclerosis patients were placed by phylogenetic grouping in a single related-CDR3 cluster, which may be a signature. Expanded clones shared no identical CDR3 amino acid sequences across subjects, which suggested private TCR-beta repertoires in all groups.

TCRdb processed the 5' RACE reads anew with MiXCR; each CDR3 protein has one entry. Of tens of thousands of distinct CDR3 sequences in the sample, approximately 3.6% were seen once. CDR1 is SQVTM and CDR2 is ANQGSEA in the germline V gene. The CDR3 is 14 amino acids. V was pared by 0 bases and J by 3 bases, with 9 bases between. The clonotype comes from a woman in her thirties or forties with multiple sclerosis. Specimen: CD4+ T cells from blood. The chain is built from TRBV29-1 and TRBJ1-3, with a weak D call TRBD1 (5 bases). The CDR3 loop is CSVEDLGVGNTIYF. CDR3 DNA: TGCAGCGTTGAAGATCTAGGGGTTGGAAACACCATATATTTT.